One and the same sample provided the 5 T cell receptor beta chains below, sequenced in a study of T-cell reconstitution after alpha-beta-depleted transplantation in children. Construction of the TCRbeta library involved unique molecular identifiers. TCRdb re-derived calls from the PCR reads in MiXCR, one entry per CDR3 protein. The sample lists around 400,000 distinct CDR3 sequences, roughly 20% occurring once. Sequencing used PBMCs from the stem cell graft donor, obtained from the stem cell graft. All receptors derive from a human donor who donated a stem cell graft to a child with acute myeloid leukemia.

V is TRBV11-3 and J is TRBJ2-7; 7 nucleotides match TRBD2. Germline-derived CDR1 and CDR2 are SGHNT and YENEEA. Trimming cost V 0 bases and J 2 bases; bases outside gene matches: 7. The CDR3 is 16 amino acids. The CDR3 bases are TGTGCCAGCAGCTTAGACGACTGGCGGGGGACCTACGAGCAGTACTTC. It codes for CASSLDDWRGTYEQYF.

The table lists this clonotype with a few counts. This sequence joins TRBV12-3 or TRBV12-4 and TRBJ2-5, with TRBD1 matching 9 bases. The CDR3 spans 13 residues. V shed 6 bases, J shed 2 bases, and the junction held 1 base outside the gene matches. The CDR3 spells CASRTGGQETQYF. The CDR3 DNA follows: TGTGCCAGCAGGACAGGGGGGCAAGAGACCCAGTACTTC.

This clonotype was detected a few times. J is TRBJ2-7 and V is TRBV29-1; no definite D call. V lost 4 bases, J lost 2 bases, and 6 bases lay in between. CDR3 length equals 11 residues. From germline, CDR1 is SQVTM and CDR2 ANQGSEA. This CDR3 is CSVVVAYEQYF. The DNA for the CDR3 is TGCAGCGTTGTCGTTGCCTACGAGCAGTACTTC.

This clonotype showed up many times. The chain's CDR3 is CSARAVADPYNEQFF. As DNA, the CDR3 is TGCAGTGCTAGAGCGGTAGCGGACCCCTACAATGAGCAGTTCTTC. V is TRBV20-1 and J is TRBJ2-1, with D possibly being TRBD2 (6 bases). The ends were cut back, 1 base at V and 2 bases at J, with 12 bases in the middle. The CDR3 loop spans 15 amino acids. Germline V gene lookup returns CDR1 DFQATT and CDR2 SNEGSKA (reference sequence).

This clonotype was seen many times. This chain uses TRBV29-1 with TRBJ2-7; maybe TRBD2 (5 bases). The V gene's germline CDR1 is SQVTM and CDR2 ANQGSEA. The CDR3 length is 14 residues. V lost 6 bases to trimming and J lost 3 bases, with 18 bases between them. The CDR3 DNA reads as TGCAGCGTCCGCGCGGGTGGGGTTGTCTACGAGCAGTACTTC. It codes for CSVRAGGVVYEQYF.